The present TCR beta chain was sequenced within a study of shared clonotypes between healthy human individuals. Findings and caveats of the study: Rarefaction indicated that sorted-subset sequencing remained incomplete although depth was large.

Germline CDR1 reads SQVTM; CDR2 reads ANQGSEA. The CDR3 loop spans 15 amino acids. Germline trimming cut 6 bases from V and 4 bases from J; bases unmatched to any gene: 9. About this clone: Its antigen is as yet unknown.

The method was immunoSEQ multiplex PCR; TCRdb's version includes in-frame clones alone and lacks a portion of them. The sample includes around 2.5 million clones, approximately 93% of them seen just once. The clonotype was recovered from a man between 18 and 35 years old in good health. Some clones in this sample may be carry-over from other donors' samples. This rearrangement joins TRBV29-1 to TRBJ1-2; TRBD1 agrees at 12 bases. Sequencing was carried out using naive CD4+ T cells from PBMCs. Subset denoted: CD45RA+ positively selected. The CDR3, as DNA: TGCAGCGTCCGGGACAGGGGGCCGGTGACCTATGGCTACACCTTC. Amino acid sequence: CSVRDRGPVTYGYTF.